Following are 26 T cell receptor beta chains from one sample sequenced in a study of PD-1 blockade in mismatch repair-deficient tumors. Generated by immunoSEQ multiplex PCR, the TCRdb table keeps only in-frame clones and is missing some. Among approximately 100,000 clones listed, 82% were seen once. Sequenced material: peripheral blood, taken around 8 months after starting pembrolizumab. These TCRs come from an adult with mismatch repair-deficient cancer.

The chain recombines TRBV7-8 with TRBJ1-1; tentative D call: TRBD1 (5 bases). This CDR3 contains 13 residues. V lost 1 base to trimming and J lost 8 bases, with 11 bases between them. Looked up from germline, CDR1 is SGHVS and CDR2 is FQNEAQ. The CDR3 loop is CASSLGGASEAFF. The CDR3 DNA sequence: TGTGCCAGCAGCTTAGGCGGGGCCAGCGAAGCTTTCTTT.

There are a few counts of this clone. The chain has TRBV7-2 and TRBJ1-2, with no clear D. The CDR3 contains 11 residues. Germline V lookup: CDR1 SGHTA, CDR2 FQGNSA. Trimming shortened V by 3 bases and J by 8 bases, and 7 bases separated the two germline ends. The CDR3 spells CASSLDSGYTF. The CDR3 coding sequence is TGTGCCAGCAGCTTGGACTCCGGCTACACCTTC.

The chain uses TRBV7-3 and TRBJ2-1; 16 positions match TRBD2. Germline assignment: CDR1 SGHTA and CDR2 FQGTGA. With V trimmed by 5 bases and J by 2 bases, 9 bases remained unmatched. CDR3 length: 19 residues. This CDR3 is CASSRGRGLAGGAYNEQFF. The CDR3 nucleotides are TGTGCCAGCAGCCGAGGTCGGGGACTAGCGGGAGGGGCCTACAATGAGCAGTTCTTC.

The V call is TRBV27, the J call TRBJ2-1, with D unclear. Germline loops: CDR1 MNHEY, CDR2 SMNVEV (reference sequence). V was pared by 10 bases and J by 0 bases, with 16 bases between. CDR3 length: 15 amino acids. The CDR3 sequence: CATHSLSLSYNEQFF. CDR3 coding DNA: TGTGCCACCCACTCACTTTCGCTCTCCTACAATGAGCAGTTCTTC.

The CDR3 here is CASGRTGGASYNEQFF. CDR3 DNA sequence: TGTGCTAGTGGCCGGACAGGGGGCGCGTCCTACAATGAGCAGTTCTTC. The V call is TRBV12-5, the J call TRBJ2-1; the match to TRBD1 covers 11 bases. The length of the CDR3 is 16 residues. V shed 6 bases and J 1 base; nucleotides not matched to a gene: 5. Germline CDR1 is LGHNT and CDR2 is FRNRAP.

The chain is built from TRBV10-1 and TRBJ2-5; TRBD2 matches 10 bases. There are 14 residues in the CDR3. After removal of 8 bases from V and 2 bases from J, the junction contained 5 bases not matched to a gene. Germline-derived CDR1 and CDR2 are WNHNN and SYGVQD (reference sequence). CDR3: CASSSSGGQETQYF. The CDR3 DNA follows: TGCGCCAGCTCTTCTAGCGGGGGTCAAGAGACCCAGTACTTC.

By share, this clone ranks as medium-sized. V usage is TRBV30 and J usage is TRBJ1-1; D is possibly TRBD1 (6 bases). Trimming removed 0 bases from V and 4 bases from J, with 9 bases in between. The CDR3 has 13 amino acids. Germline values: CDR1 GTSNPN, CDR2 SVGIG (reference sequence). Here the CDR3 reads CAWSVRGGTEAFF. The DNA for the CDR3 is TGTGCCTGGAGTGTACGAGGGGGCACTGAAGCTTTCTTT.

This rearrangement joins TRBV4-2 to TRBJ1-5, with D unresolved. Germline assignment: CDR1 LGHNA and CDR2 YNFKEQ. CDR3 length: 14 residues. V was cut by 1 base and J by 3 bases, with 7 bases left in between. The CDR3 sequence: CASSQGQYNQPQHF. In DNA form, the CDR3 reads TGTGCCAGCAGCCAAGGGCAATACAATCAGCCCCAGCATTTT.

This chain links TRBV4-2 with TRBJ2-5, with 8 nucleotides matching TRBD2. The CDR3 contains 15 residues. In germline, CDR1 is LGHNA, CDR2 YNFKEQ. Germline trimming cut 4 bases from V and 5 bases from J; bases unmatched to any gene: 9. CDR3 DNA: TGTGCCAGCAGCCGTGAGCGGGAGAGTGTGGAGACCCAGTACTTC. This codes for CASSRERESVETQYF.

This clone was observed once. The J gene is TRBJ2-5, the V gene TRBV7-8; D gene uncertain. The germline V and J ends were trimmed by 1 base and 5 bases, with 5 bases remaining between them. The germline V gene encodes CDR1 SGHVS and CDR2 FQNEAQ. The CDR3 is made up of 12 amino acids. The CDR3 coding sequence is TGTGCCAGCAGCTTAGTTGCGGAGACCCAGTACTTC. This gives the protein CASSLVAETQYF.

The rearrangement uses TRBV7-6 and TRBJ2-7; 9 bases map to TRBD1. Trimming cost V 0 bases and J 0 bases; bases outside gene matches: 6. The CDR3 has 17 amino acids. The germline V gene has CDR1 SGHVS and CDR2 FNYEAQ. CDR3: CASSLAPGQGLSYEQYF. CDR3 sequence (DNA): TGTGCCAGCAGCTTAGCACCGGGACAGGGCCTCTCCTACGAGCAGTACTTC. The full variable domain, its missing parts supplied by reference TRBV7-6 and TRBJ2-7, is GAGVSQSPRYKVTKRGQDVALRCDPISGHVSLYWYRQALGQGPEFLTYFNYEAQQDKSGLPNDRFSAERPEGSISTLTIQRTEQRDSAMYRCASSLAPGQGLSYEQYFGPGTRLTVT.

The rearrangement links TRBV2 to TRBJ1-5; D not certain. CDR3 length equals 14 residues. Trimming shortened V by 3 bases and J by 5 bases, and 11 bases separated the two germline ends. Per the germline V gene, CDR1 is SNHLY and CDR2 is FYNNEI. This chain's CDR3 is CASSDWRIDQPQHF. CDR3 bases: TGTGCCAGCAGTGACTGGCGAATTGATCAGCCCCAGCATTTT. Looking up the rest from reference TRBV2 and TRBJ1-5 gives the full variable domain: EPEVTQTPSHQVTQMGQEVILRCVPISNHLYFYWYRQILGQKVEFLVSFYNNEISEKSEIFDDQFSVERPDGSNFTLKIRSTKLEDSAMYFCASSDWRIDQPQHFGDGTRLSIL.

This clone has a single count. V usage is TRBV2 and J usage is TRBJ2-1; 13 nucleotides match TRBD2. Losses at the gene ends were 9 bases for V and 12 bases for J; bases not matched to a gene: 5. Germline CDR1 and CDR2: SNHLY and FYNNEI. The CDR3 length is 12 residues. CDR3 loop: CASQGLAGTQFF. The CDR3 DNA is TGTGCCAGTCAGGGACTAGCGGGGACGCAGTTCTTC.

The CDR3 protein is CASSQSDRPEQYF. In DNA form, the CDR3 reads TGCGCCAGCAGCCAATCCGACAGGCCCGAGCAGTACTTC. The chain employs TRBV4-1 and TRBJ2-7; a possible D gene is TRBD1 (6 bases). Trimming took off 2 bases at V and 6 bases at J, with 11 bases between the two ends. The CDR3 consists of 13 residues. Germline-derived CDR1 and CDR2 are MGHRA and YSYEKL.

This chain connects TRBV9 to TRBJ2-1; 11 bases map to TRBD2. The CDR3 loop spans 14 amino acids. Germline V gene lookup returns CDR1 SGDLS and CDR2 YYNGEE. Losses at the gene ends were 5 bases for V and 5 bases for J; bases not matched to a gene: 3. The CDR3 sequence: CASSTSGRHNEQFF. The CDR3 nucleotides read TGTGCCAGCAGTACTAGCGGGAGACACAATGAGCAGTTCTTC.

This chain joins TRBV9 and TRBJ1-4, with TRBD1 matching 7 bases. The junction had 13 bases not matched to a gene; V was cut back by 3 bases and J by 8 bases. The germline CDR1 and CDR2 sequences are SGDLS and YYNGEE. This CDR3 spans 16 amino acids. CDR3 DNA: TGTGCCAGCAGCGCGAGACAGGGTGGGGGTAGAGAAAAACTGTTTTTT. As protein: CASSARQGGGREKLFF. Full variable domain (remainder filled in from reference TRBV9 and TRBJ1-4): DSGVTQTPKHLITATGQRVTLRCSPRSGDLSVYWYQQSLDQGLQFLIQYYNGEERAKGNILERFSAQQFPDLHSELNLSSLELGDSALYFCASSARQGGGREKLFFGSGTQLSVL.

V usage is TRBV10-3 and J usage is TRBJ2-1, with TRBD2 matching 9 bases. With 2 bases clipped from V and 13 bases from J, the junction kept 9 bases outside the gene matches. CDR3 length equals 14 residues. Germline lookup yields CDR1 ENHRY and CDR2 SYGVKD. The CDR3 loop reads CAISEGLAGGSQFF. The CDR3 DNA sequence: TGTGCCATCAGTGAGGGTCTTGCGGGAGGGTCACAGTTCTTC.

The genes are TRBV4-3 and TRBJ1-2; D perhaps matches TRBD1 (5 bases). The germline V and J ends were trimmed by 1 base and 4 bases, with 13 bases remaining between them. Looked up from germline, CDR1 is LGHNA and CDR2 is YSLEER. The CDR3 is made up of 15 amino acids. The chain's CDR3 is CASSQAFRQGYGYTF. In DNA form, the CDR3 reads TGCGCCAGCAGCCAAGCTTTTAGGCAGGGCTATGGCTACACCTTC.

This rearrangement joins TRBV7-2 to TRBJ1-5; weak D call: TRBD1 (5 bases). Germline V CDR1 and CDR2: SGHTA, FQGNSA. The CDR3 has 14 residues. The V and J ends lost 1 base and 6 bases respectively, with 10 bases between them. The CDR3: CASSLVRGGQPQHF. CDR3 sequence (DNA): TGTGCCAGCAGCTTAGTTAGGGGAGGTCAGCCCCAGCATTTT.

This sequence joins TRBV11-2 and TRBJ2-1; D not resolved. The germline gives CDR1 SGHAT, CDR2 FQNNGV. This CDR3 contains 16 residues. V lost 0 bases to trimming and J lost 0 bases, with 9 bases between them. The CDR3 reads CASSLDGVSSYNEQFF. The CDR3 nucleotides read TGTGCCAGCAGCTTAGATGGAGTAAGCTCCTACAATGAGCAGTTCTTC.

The gene calls are TRBV27 and TRBJ2-7; D unclear. Trimming cost V 5 bases and J 4 bases, with 15 bases left between them. The CDR3 has 14 residues. Germline V gives CDR1 MNHEY, CDR2 SMNVEV (reference sequence). The CDR3 DNA is TGTGCCAGCAGTCGTCATGACCTCTGGTACGAGCAGTACTTC. Protein: CASSRHDLWYEQYF.

The genes are TRBV2 and TRBJ1-5, with 7 bases fitting TRBD1. With 6 bases clipped from V and 3 bases from J, the junction kept 5 bases outside the gene matches. This CDR3 is 14 amino acids long. Looked up from germline, CDR1 is SNHLY and CDR2 is FYNNEI. CDR3 in amino acids: CASRGTGANQPQHF. The CDR3 coding sequence is TGTGCCAGCAGGGGAACAGGGGCCAATCAGCCCCAGCATTTT.

The chain uses TRBV27 and TRBJ2-3, with 8 nucleotides matching TRBD1. The CDR3 totals 17 residues. The germline CDR1 and CDR2 sequences are MNHEY and SMNVEV (reference sequence). The junction had 17 bases not matched to a gene; V was cut back by 5 bases and J by 7 bases. Here the CDR3 DNA reads TGTGCCAGCAGTCTAAGGGGGATTAGGACAGGGCTACATACGCAGTATTTT. It yields the protein CASSLRGIRTGLHTQYF.

Only a few counts were recorded for this clone. The chain uses TRBV15 and TRBJ1-5, with D perhaps TRBD1 (5 bases). This CDR3 comprises 16 residues. V was trimmed by 1 base and J by 0 bases, leaving 10 bases between them. The germline gives CDR1 LNHNV, CDR2 YYDKDF (reference sequence). The CDR3 DNA reads as TGTGCCACCAGCAGAGTCCTAGGGGTTAGCAATCAGCCCCAGCATTTT. Its protein product is CATSRVLGVSNQPQHF.

The chain joins TRBV6-6 to TRBJ2-2; 8 bases are shared with TRBD1. CDR3 length: 14 residues. CDR1 is MNHNY and CDR2 is SVGAGI in the germline V gene (reference sequence). V lost 7 bases to trimming and J lost 1 base; unmatched junction nucleotides: 2. CDR3 residues: CASKTGGNTGELFF. CDR3 DNA sequence: TGTGCCAGCAAAACAGGGGGGAACACCGGGGAGCTGTTTTTT.

This clone was observed a single time. The J gene is TRBJ2-1, the V gene TRBV5-6, with D possibly called TRBD1 or TRBD2 (7 bases each). V gave up 1 base and J gave up 3 bases, with 14 bases separating them. The V gene's germline CDR1 is SGHDT and CDR2 YYEEEE. The CDR3 is 16 amino acids. CDR3: CASSLRQGGLYNEQFF. CDR3 in DNA: TGTGCCAGCAGCTTGCGGCAGGGGGGGCTCTACAATGAGCAGTTCTTC.